This TCR beta chain was identified in a study of T cell responses to AZD1222 COVID-19 vaccine. Germline loops: CDR1 MNHEY, CDR2 SVGAGI. This CDR3 spans 15 amino acids. Trimming cost V 9 bases and J 4 bases, with 21 bases left between them. Study observations and caveats: Two doses of AZD1222 preceded a rise in Spike-specific TCR breadth and depth. Clonal diversity may have been underestimated, and the donors were mostly white British, with more females than males. Only a handful of AZD1222 recipients tested seropositive at baseline. Repertoires were sampled only after the peak T cell response.

As for this clone: Its antigen is unknown.

Repertoires were generated with immunoSEQ multiplex PCR, while TCRdb's copy carries only in-frame clones and drops some. Counted here are about 150,000 clones, roughly nine tenths occurring once; the ten biggest clones make up about 20%. The sequence was obtained from an adult in good health. Sequencing was performed on peripheral blood, taken on day 0 of AZD1222 vaccination. V usage is TRBV6-5 and J usage is TRBJ1-1, with D perhaps matching TRBD1 (6 bases). CDR3 in amino acids: CASSLIRGEGTEAFF. The CDR3 bases are TGTGCCAGTTCCTTGATCAGGGGTGAGGGCACTGAAGCTTTCTTT.